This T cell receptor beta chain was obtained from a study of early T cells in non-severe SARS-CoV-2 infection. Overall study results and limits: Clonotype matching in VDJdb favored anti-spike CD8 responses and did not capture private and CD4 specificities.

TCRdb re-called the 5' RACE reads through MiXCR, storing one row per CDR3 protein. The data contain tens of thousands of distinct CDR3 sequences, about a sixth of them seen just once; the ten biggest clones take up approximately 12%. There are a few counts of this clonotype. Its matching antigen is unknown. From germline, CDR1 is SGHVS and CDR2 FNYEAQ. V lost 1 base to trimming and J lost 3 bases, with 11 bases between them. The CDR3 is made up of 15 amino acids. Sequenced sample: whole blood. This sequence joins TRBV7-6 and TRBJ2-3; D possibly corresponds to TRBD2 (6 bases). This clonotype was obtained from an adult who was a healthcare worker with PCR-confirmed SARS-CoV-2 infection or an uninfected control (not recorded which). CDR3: CASSLVVAETDTQYF. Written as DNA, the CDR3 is TGTGCCAGCAGCTTAGTCGTAGCGGAGACAGATACGCAGTATTTT.